This T cell receptor beta chain was captured in a study of CD4+ T cells in melanoma. Study conclusions and caveats: In melanoma, neoantigen-specific CD4+ T cells reportedly differed in differentiation state.

To note about this clone: Its antigen is as yet unknown.

TCRdb keeps only in-frame clones here, not all; method: immunoSEQ multiplex PCR. The sample shows about 120,000 clones, 92% of them seen only once. With 5 bases clipped from V and 2 bases from J, the junction kept 2 bases outside the gene matches. Germline CDR1 and CDR2: LNHDA and SQIVND (reference sequence). The CDR3 runs to 14 residues. The TCR was taken from a human donor with melanoma. Specimen: peripheral blood. The chain is built from TRBV19 and TRBJ1-5; 8 positions match TRBD1. The CDR3 here is CASSSTGGNQPQHF. Here the CDR3 DNA reads TGTGCCAGTAGTTCGACAGGGGGCAATCAGCCCCAGCATTTT.